The 14 T cell receptor beta chains reported below all come from one sample, sequenced in a study of human T cells and chemical hapten exposure listed by TCRdb under 2021. The time point label on this specimen signifies: healthy volunteer bleed at 2 weeks. Unfractionated whole blood was collected in Tempus Blood RNA tubes, and total RNA was extracted from that blood. Library method: RACE. TCRdb names NextSeq 500 as the instrument used. TCRdb handled the public reads itself, with Q25 trimming in fastp and clone calling in MiXCR, and kept productive beta chains. Every distinct CDR3 protein forms one entry, paired with its most common genes and DNA. The table for this sample lists about 130,000 distinct CDR3 sequences; approximately 9.5% of them were counted only once. Jointly, the top ten make up under 2% of the sample. Input material: whole blood. Every receptor here comes from a male donor in good health. Some clones in this sample may be carry-over from other donors' samples.

The J gene is TRBJ2-1, the V gene TRBV2, with D perhaps matching TRBD1 or TRBD2 (5 bases each). Trimming stripped 6 bases from V and 0 bases from J, with 15 bases between. CDR3 length equals 16 residues. Per the germline V gene, CDR1 is SNHLY and CDR2 is FYNNEI. The DNA for the CDR3 is TGTGCCAGCAGCATGGGGACCCTTGGCTCCTACAATGAGCAGTTCTTC. It translates to CASSMGTLGSYNEQFF.

At least ten counts were recorded for this clonotype. V is TRBV7-9 and J is TRBJ1-5; TRBD1 agrees at 8 bases. The CDR3 covers 15 residues. Germline-derived CDR1 and CDR2 are SEHNR and FQNEAQ (reference sequence). J lost 4 bases, V lost 2 bases, and 4 bases had no gene match. The CDR3 sequence: CASSLSGTGNQPQHF. CDR3 nucleotides: TGTGCCAGCAGCTTATCGGGGACAGGAAATCAGCCCCAGCATTTT. The whole variable domain, filled in from reference TRBV7-9 and TRBJ1-5, reads DTGVSQNPRHKITKRGQNVTFRCDPISEHNRLYWYRQTLGQGPEFLTYFQNEAQLEKSRLLSDRFSAERPKGSFSTLEIQRTEQGDSAMYLCASSLSGTGNQPQHFGDGTRLSIL.

This clonotype was seen a handful of times. J is TRBJ2-3 and V is TRBV20-1, with a tentative D call TRBD1 (5 bases). Between the trimmed V and J ends, which lost 3 bases and 1 base, there was a span of 14 bases. The CDR3 is 15 amino acids. Germline values: CDR1 DFQATT, CDR2 SNEGSKA (reference sequence). The CDR3 spells CSARGLGSRTDTQYF. CDR3 sequence (DNA): TGCAGTGCTAGGGGGCTGGGGTCCCGCACAGATACGCAGTATTTT.

The CDR3 DNA is TGTGCCAGCAACTCCCCGGCGGGACCTAAACCCGAGCAGTACTTC. It is translated as CASNSPAGPKPEQYF. The chain uses TRBV2 and TRBJ2-7; TRBD2 is a possible D gene (6 bases). The V and J ends lost 7 bases and 6 bases respectively, with 22 bases between them. The CDR3 consists of 15 residues. CDR1 SNHLY and CDR2 FYNNEI come from the germline V gene.

In this sample, this clonotype turned up a few times. V gene TRBV6-1 combines with J gene TRBJ2-5; 8 positions match TRBD1. The CDR3 runs to 16 residues. Trimming at V came to 1 base and at J to 9 bases, leaving 13 bases not matched to a gene. The germline gives CDR1 MNHNS, CDR2 SASEGT. CDR3 sequence: CASSEGTGPLRRAQYF. Written as DNA, the CDR3 is TGTGCCAGCAGTGAAGGGACAGGGCCCCTTCGGAGGGCCCAGTACTTC.

This clonotype was seen a few times. V is TRBV6-5 and J is TRBJ1-2, with a tentative D call TRBD1 (6 bases). This CDR3 has 13 amino acids. The V and J ends lost 7 bases and 5 bases respectively, with 14 bases between them. CDR1 is MNHEY and CDR2 is SVGAGI in the germline V gene. The CDR3 loop reads CASTPGQGYGYTF. The DNA for the CDR3 is TGTGCCAGCACCCCCGGGCAGGGGTATGGCTACACCTTC.

This clonotype was found many times. The chain combines TRBV6-2 or TRBV6-3 with TRBJ2-1; D ambiguous. From germline, CDR1 is MNHEY and CDR2 SVGEGT. V lost 0 bases to trimming and J lost 8 bases, with 8 bases between them. The CDR3 sequence is 13 residues long. CDR3 nucleotides: TGTGCCAGCAGTTACTCGTTGGGTTATGAGCAGTTCTTC. Amino acids: CASSYSLGYEQFF.

This clonotype has ten or more counts. V is TRBV20-1 and J is TRBJ2-1, with D perhaps matching TRBD1 (7 bases). The CDR3 is 17 residues long. The germline V gene encodes CDR1 DFQATT and CDR2 SNEGSKA (reference sequence). With 1 base removed from V and 4 bases from J, the gap between germline ends came to 20 bases. This CDR3 is CSARALFDREEYNEQFF. The CDR3 DNA sequence: TGCAGTGCTAGAGCACTATTCGACAGGGAGGAATACAATGAGCAGTTCTTC.

This clonotype was observed at least ten times. The chain couples TRBV20-1 to TRBJ2-3; 9 positions match TRBD1. This CDR3 contains 15 residues. Germline V gene data show CDR1 as DFQATT and CDR2 as SNEGSKA (reference sequence). The V and J ends lost 2 bases and 2 bases, in that order; junction bases with no gene match: 5. For the CDR3, the DNA is TGCAGTGCTAGACGACAGGGGGTGTACACAGATACGCAGTATTTT. Amino acids: CSARRQGVYTDTQYF.

This clonotype showed up just a few times. This chain uses TRBV10-3 with TRBJ2-3, with 8 bases lining up with TRBD2. Germline assignment: CDR1 ENHRY and CDR2 SYGVKD. The V and J ends lost 4 bases and 0 bases, in that order; junction bases with no gene match: 0. The CDR3 covers 14 residues. The CDR3 nucleotides read TGTGCCATCAGTGCTAGCGGGAGCACAGATACGCAGTATTTT. Protein sequence: CAISASGSTDTQYF.

This clonotype was found a few times. V and J are TRBV29-1 and TRBJ2-7; D call uncertain. This CDR3 has 13 residues. V gave up 4 bases and J gave up 0 bases, with 10 bases separating them. CDR1 and CDR2 from the germline V gene are SQVTM and ANQGSEA. The CDR3 nucleotides are TGCAGCGTTGTCCCGCGGAGCTCCTACGAGCAGTACTTC. Encoded protein: CSVVPRSSYEQYF.

This clonotype was observed at least ten times. The chain couples TRBV12-3 or TRBV12-4 to TRBJ1-5; no reliable D call. V lost 6 bases, J lost 2 bases, and 20 bases lay in between. The CDR3 spans 17 residues. For the CDR3, the DNA is TGTGCCAGCAGCCCCTCTGTAGAGGGAGGTGGCAATCAGCCCCAGCATTTT. Its translation is CASSPSVEGGGNQPQHF.

Many counts were recorded for this clonotype. V gene TRBV6-2 or TRBV6-3 combines with J gene TRBJ2-5, with D possibly called TRBD1 or TRBD2 (5 bases each). CDR1 and CDR2 (germline): MNHEY, SVGEGT. The CDR3 has 15 residues. V was shortened by 5 bases and J by 5 bases, with 18 bases between the two germline ends. The CDR3 nucleotides read TGTGCCAGCAGTCTACCGGGACCAGGCCGGGAGACCCAGTACTTC. It yields the protein CASSLPGPGRETQYF.

The genes are TRBV6-2 or TRBV6-3 and TRBJ2-2; 11 positions agree with TRBD1. The CDR3 contains 15 residues. Germline CDR1 and CDR2: MNHEY and SVGEGT. The ends lost 7 bases at V and 3 bases at J; junction bases unmatched: 4. The CDR3 loop is CASTRDRGYTGELFF. The CDR3 DNA sequence: TGTGCCAGCACCCGGGACAGGGGGTACACCGGGGAGCTGTTTTTT.